This T cell receptor (beta chain) was recorded in a study of molecular identifiers for immune sequencing clone quantification. Study-level findings and limits: Clones above 20 RNA copies contained over 98% of effector molecules and under 1% of naive molecules.

Methods described previously were used for bulk TCR libraries, and listed TCR primers were applied. MiXCR, run by TCRdb on the PCR reads, gives a single entry per CDR3 protein. The repertoire has 60,000 to 80,000 distinct CDR3 sequences, less than 20% of them found once; the top ten carry roughly 1.4%. This clonotype appeared many times. Its specificity is not known. V was pared by 1 base and J by 0 bases, with 22 bases between. The CDR3 spans 19 residues. The V gene's germline CDR1 is DFQATT and CDR2 SNEGSKA (reference sequence). The chain uses TRBV20-1 and TRBJ2-1; tentatively, D is TRBD1 (5 bases). Specimen: naive CD8+ T cells from blood, with Jurkat cell RNA spiked in. Subset meaning: FACS-sorted CD8+CD4-CCR7+CD45RA+ naive T cells. This clonotype was obtained from a human donor in good health. Some libraries in this study had Jurkat cell RNA spiked in. The CDR3 DNA is TGCAGTGCTAGAGCCGAGGAACAGGCGATTCACTTCTCCTACAATGAGCAGTTCTTC. Translating it yields CSARAEEQAIHFSYNEQFF.